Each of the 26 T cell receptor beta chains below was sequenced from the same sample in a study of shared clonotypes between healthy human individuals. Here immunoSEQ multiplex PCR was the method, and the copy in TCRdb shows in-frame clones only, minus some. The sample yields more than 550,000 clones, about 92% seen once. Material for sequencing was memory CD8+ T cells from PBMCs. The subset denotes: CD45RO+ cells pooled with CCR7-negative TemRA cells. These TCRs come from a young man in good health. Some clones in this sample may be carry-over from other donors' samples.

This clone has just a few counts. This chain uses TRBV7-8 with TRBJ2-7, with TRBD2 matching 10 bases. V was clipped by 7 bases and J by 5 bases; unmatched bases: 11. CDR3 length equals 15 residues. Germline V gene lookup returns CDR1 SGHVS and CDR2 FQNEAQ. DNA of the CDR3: TGTGCCAGCAACAAACTAGCGGGGAGGTTCCACGAGCAGTACTTC. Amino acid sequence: CASNKLAGRFHEQYF.

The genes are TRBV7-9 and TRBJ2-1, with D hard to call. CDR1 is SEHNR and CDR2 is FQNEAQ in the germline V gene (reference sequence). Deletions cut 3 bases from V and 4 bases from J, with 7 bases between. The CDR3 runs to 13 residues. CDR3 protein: CASSLPSYNEQFF. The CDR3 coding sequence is TGTGCCAGCAGCTTGCCGTCTTACAATGAGCAGTTCTTC.

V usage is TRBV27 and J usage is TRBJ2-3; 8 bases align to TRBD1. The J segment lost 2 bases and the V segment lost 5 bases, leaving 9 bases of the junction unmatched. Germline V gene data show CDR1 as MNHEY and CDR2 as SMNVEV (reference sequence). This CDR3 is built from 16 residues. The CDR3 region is CASSPQGVNPTDTQYF. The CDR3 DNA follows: TGTGCCAGCAGTCCACAGGGGGTAAACCCCACAGATACGCAGTATTTT.

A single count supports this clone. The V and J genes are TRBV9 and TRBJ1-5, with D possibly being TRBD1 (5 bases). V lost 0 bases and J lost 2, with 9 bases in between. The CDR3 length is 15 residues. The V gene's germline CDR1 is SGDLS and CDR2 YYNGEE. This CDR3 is CASSVDPGRNQPQHF. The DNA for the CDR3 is TGTGCCAGCAGCGTAGACCCGGGGCGCAATCAGCCCCAGCATTTT.

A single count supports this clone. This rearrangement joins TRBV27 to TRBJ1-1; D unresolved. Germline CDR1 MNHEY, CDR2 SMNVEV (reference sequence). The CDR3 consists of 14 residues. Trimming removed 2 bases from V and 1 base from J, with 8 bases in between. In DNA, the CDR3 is TGTGCCAGCAGTTTAAGGGCTTCGAACACTGAAGCTTTCTTT. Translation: CASSLRASNTEAFF.

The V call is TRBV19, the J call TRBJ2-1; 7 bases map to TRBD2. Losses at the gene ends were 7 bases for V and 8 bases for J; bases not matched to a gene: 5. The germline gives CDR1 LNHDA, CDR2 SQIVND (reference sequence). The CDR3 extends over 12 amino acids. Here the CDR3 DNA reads TGTGCCAGTACCGGGGCGGGGGATGAGCAGTTCTTC. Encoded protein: CASTGAGDEQFF. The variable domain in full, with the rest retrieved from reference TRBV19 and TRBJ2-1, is DGGITQSPKYLFRKEGQNVTLSCEQNLNHDAMYWYRQDPGQGLRLIYYSQIVNDFQKGDIAEGYSVSREKKESFPLTVTSAQKNPTAFYLCASTGAGDEQFFGPGTRLTVL.

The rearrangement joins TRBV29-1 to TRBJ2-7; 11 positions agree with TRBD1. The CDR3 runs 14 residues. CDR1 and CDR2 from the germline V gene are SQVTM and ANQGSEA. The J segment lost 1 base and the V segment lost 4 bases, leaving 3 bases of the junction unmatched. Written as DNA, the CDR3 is TGCAGCGTTGCAGGGACAGGGGGGTCCTACGAGCAGTACTTC. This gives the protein CSVAGTGGSYEQYF.

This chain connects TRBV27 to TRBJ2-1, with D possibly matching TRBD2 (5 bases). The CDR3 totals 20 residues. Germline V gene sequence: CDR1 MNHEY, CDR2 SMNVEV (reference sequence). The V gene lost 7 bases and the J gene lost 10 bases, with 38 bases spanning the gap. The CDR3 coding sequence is TGTGCCAGCACCTCCACCTGGGAGATCAACATGAGTCCCCTCAGTCGGGAGCAGTTCTTC. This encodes CASTSTWEINMSPLSREQFF.

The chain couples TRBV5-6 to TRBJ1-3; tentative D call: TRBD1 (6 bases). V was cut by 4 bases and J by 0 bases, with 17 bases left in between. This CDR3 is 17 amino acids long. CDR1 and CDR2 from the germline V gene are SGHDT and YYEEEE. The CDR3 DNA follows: TGTGCCAGCAGCCTTCGACACGGGGGGCTCTCTGGAAACACCATATATTTT. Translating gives CASSLRHGGLSGNTIYF.

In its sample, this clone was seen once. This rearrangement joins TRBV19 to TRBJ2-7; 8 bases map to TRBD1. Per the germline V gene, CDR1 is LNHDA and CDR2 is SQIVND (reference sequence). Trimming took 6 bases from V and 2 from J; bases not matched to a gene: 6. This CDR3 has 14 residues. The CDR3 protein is CASRDRVIAYEQYF. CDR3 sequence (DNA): TGTGCCAGTAGGGACAGGGTGATAGCCTACGAGCAGTACTTC.

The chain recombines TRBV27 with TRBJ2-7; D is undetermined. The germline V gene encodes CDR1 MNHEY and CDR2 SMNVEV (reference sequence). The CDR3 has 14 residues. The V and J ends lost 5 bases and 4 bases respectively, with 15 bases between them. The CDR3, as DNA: TGTGCCAGCAGTGAAGCCAGTATACCTTACGAGCAGTACTTC. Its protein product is CASSEASIPYEQYF.

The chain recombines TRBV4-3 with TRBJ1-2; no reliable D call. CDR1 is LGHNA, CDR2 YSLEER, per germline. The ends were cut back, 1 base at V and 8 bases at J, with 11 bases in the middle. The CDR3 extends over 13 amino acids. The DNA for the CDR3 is TGCGCCAGCAGCCAAGCGCCAGGCGCGGGCTACACCTTC. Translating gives CASSQAPGAGYTF.

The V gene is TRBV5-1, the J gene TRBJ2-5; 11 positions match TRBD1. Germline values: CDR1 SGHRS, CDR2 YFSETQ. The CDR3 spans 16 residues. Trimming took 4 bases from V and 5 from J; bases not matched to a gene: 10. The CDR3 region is CASSPGQGGFRETQYF. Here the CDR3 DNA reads TGCGCCAGCAGCCCGGGACAGGGGGGATTTAGGGAGACCCAGTACTTC.

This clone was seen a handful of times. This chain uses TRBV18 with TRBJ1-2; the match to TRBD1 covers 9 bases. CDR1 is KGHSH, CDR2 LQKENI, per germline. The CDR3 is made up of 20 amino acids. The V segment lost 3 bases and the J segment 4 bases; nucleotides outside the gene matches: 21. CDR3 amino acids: CASSPLPLVGQGRKVYGYTF. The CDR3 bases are TGTGCCAGCTCACCCCTCCCCTTGGTCGGACAGGGGAGAAAGGTCTATGGCTACACCTTC.

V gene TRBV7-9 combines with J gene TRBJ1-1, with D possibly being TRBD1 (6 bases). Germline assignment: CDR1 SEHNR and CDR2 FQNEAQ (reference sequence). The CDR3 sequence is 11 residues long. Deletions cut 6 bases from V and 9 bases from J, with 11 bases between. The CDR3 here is CASSSDRKAFF. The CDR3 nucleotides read TGTGCCAGCAGTTCCGACAGGAAAGCTTTCTTT.

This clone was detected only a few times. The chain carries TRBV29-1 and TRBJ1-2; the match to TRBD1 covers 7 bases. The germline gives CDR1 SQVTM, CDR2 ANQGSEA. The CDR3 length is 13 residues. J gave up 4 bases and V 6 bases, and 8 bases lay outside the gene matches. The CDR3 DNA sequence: TGCAGCGTAACCGGGACAGATTCCTATGGCTACACCTTC. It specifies CSVTGTDSYGYTF.

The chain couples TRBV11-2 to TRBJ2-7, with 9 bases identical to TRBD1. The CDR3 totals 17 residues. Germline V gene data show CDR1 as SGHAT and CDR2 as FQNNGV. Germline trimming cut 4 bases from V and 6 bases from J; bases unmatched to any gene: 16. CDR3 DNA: TGTGCCAGCAGCTACCGGACAGGGGAGCCCCCTCTGGGCGAGCAGTACTTC. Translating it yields CASSYRTGEPPLGEQYF.

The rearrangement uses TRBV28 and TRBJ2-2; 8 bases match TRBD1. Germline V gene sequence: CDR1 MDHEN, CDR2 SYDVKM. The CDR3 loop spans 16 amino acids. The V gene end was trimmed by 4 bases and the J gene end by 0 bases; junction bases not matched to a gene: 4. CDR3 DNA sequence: TGTGCCAGCAGTTCACGGGACAGGACGAACACCGGGGAGCTGTTTTTT. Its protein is CASSSRDRTNTGELFF.

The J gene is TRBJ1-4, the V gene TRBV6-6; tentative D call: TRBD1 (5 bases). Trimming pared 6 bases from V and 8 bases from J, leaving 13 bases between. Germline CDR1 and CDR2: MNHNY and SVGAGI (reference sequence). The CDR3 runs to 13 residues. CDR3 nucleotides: TGTGCCAGCAGCCCGAGGGACGGAGAAAAACTGTTTTTT. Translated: CASSPRDGEKLFF.

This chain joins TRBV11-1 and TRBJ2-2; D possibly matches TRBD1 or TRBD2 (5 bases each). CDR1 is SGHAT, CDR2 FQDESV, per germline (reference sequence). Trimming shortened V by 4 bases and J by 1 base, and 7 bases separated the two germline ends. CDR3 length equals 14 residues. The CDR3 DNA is TGTGCCAGCAGCTGGGGACGGAACACCGGGGAGCTGTTTTTT. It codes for CASSWGRNTGELFF.

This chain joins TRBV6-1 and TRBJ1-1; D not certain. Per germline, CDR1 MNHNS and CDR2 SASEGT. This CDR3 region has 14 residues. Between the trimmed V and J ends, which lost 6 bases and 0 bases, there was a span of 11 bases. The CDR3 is CASSGGRMNTEAFF. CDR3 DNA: TGTGCCAGCAGCGGAGGACGGATGAACACTGAAGCTTTCTTT.

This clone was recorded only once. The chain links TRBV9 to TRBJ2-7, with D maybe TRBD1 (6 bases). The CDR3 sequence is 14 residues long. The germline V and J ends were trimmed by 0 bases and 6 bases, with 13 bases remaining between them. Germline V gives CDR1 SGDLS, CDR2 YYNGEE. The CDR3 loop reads CASSVGWGLGEQYF. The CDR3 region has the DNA TGTGCCAGCAGCGTAGGGTGGGGGCTAGGCGAGCAGTACTTC.

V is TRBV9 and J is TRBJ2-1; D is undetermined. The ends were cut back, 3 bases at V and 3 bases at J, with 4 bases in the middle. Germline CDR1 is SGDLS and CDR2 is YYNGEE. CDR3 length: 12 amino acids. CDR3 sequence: CASSGHYNEQFF. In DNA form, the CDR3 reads TGTGCCAGCAGCGGACACTACAATGAGCAGTTCTTC.

The DNA of the CDR3 is TGTGCCAGCAGCCAAAGCGGGAGGGCCCATGAGCAGTTCTTC. As protein: CASSQSGRAHEQFF. The gene calls are TRBV14 and TRBJ2-1; 10 positions agree with TRBD2. V was pared by 2 bases and J by 8 bases, with 3 bases of the junction left unmatched. The CDR3 sequence is 14 residues long. In germline, CDR1 is SGHDN, CDR2 FVKESK.

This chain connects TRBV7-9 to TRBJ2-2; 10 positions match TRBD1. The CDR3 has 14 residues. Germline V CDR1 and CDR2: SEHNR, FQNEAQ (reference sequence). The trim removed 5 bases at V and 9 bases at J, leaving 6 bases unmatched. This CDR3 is CASSRGQGRRELFF. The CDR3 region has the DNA TGTGCCAGCAGCCGGGGACAGGGGAGGAGGGAGCTGTTTTTT.

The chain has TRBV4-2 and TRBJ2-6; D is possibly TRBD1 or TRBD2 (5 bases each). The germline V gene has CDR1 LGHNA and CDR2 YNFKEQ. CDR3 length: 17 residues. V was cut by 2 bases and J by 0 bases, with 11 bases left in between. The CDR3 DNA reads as TGTGCCAGCAGCCAAAGGTTGGGGGACTCTGGGGCCAACGTCCTGACTTTC. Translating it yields CASSQRLGDSGANVLTF.